Each of the 8 T cell receptor beta chains below was sequenced from the same sample in a study of graft-versus-host responses after intestinal transplantation. TCRdb keeps only in-frame clones here, not all; method: immunoSEQ multiplex PCR. The sample carries roughly 38,000 clones, around 96% recorded once. The specimen was PBMCs, collected 16 days after intestinal transplant. These receptors originate from a human patient who received an intestinal transplant, so some T cells may come from the graft donor.

CDR3 sequence (DNA): TGTGCCAGCAGCTTAGTCGGTGGGGGGAATGAGCAGTTCTTC. The encoded protein is CASSLVGGGNEQFF. The chain couples TRBV7-2 to TRBJ2-1; tentative D call: TRBD2 (6 bases). The V end was cut by 1 base, the J end by 7 bases, with 11 bases between. The germline V gene has CDR1 SGHTA and CDR2 FQGNSA. There are 14 residues in the CDR3.

Turning to this clone: Other DNA sequences in this specimen translate into the identical CDR3. CDR3 nucleotides: TGTGCCAGCGGGGGGGGATCCACGGATACGCAGTATTTT. Its translation is CASGGGSTDTQYF. The rearrangement uses TRBV5-4 and TRBJ2-3; TRBD2 matches 7 bases. Germline CDR1 SGHNT, CDR2 YYREEE (reference sequence). V lost 7 bases, J lost 6 bases, and 8 bases stayed unmatched. This CDR3 is built from 13 residues.

The V call is TRBV19, the J call TRBJ2-3, with D perhaps TRBD1 (6 bases). CDR1 is LNHDA, CDR2 SQIVND, per germline (reference sequence). V shed 9 bases and J shed 2 bases, with 21 bases lying between them. This CDR3 is 16 amino acids long. CDR3 bases: TGTGCCAGCCGTGAGGGCTGGGGGCCTAACACAGATACGCAGTATTTT. Encoded protein: CASREGWGPNTDTQYF.

The rearrangement links TRBV29-1 to TRBJ1-1; possible D gene TRBD1, 5 bases. CDR1 and CDR2 from the germline V gene are SQVTM and ANQGSEA. The length of the CDR3 is 11 residues. V was clipped by 7 bases and J by 3 bases, with 9 bases between them. CDR3 protein: CSALGDTEAFF. CDR3 in DNA: TGCAGCGCCCTGGGGGACACTGAAGCTTTCTTT. Full variable domain (missing parts from reference TRBV29-1 and TRBJ1-1): SAVISQKPSRDICQRGTSLTIQCQVDSQVTMMFWYRQQPGQSLTLIATANQGSEATYESGFVIDKFPISRPNLTFSTLTVSNMSPEDSSIYLCSALGDTEAFFGQGTRLTVV.

This rearrangement joins TRBV10-1 to TRBJ2-3; TRBD2 aligns across 10 bases. J gave up 6 bases and V 8 bases, and 8 bases lay outside the gene matches. CDR3 length equals 14 residues. CDR1 is WNHNN, CDR2 SYGVQD, per germline (reference sequence). CDR3: CASSAGGPFDTQYF. In DNA, the CDR3 is TGCGCCAGCTCAGCGGGAGGGCCTTTTGATACGCAGTATTTT.

This chain links TRBV28 with TRBJ2-5; D perhaps matches TRBD2 (6 bases). Germline V gene data show CDR1 as MDHEN and CDR2 as SYDVKM. The CDR3 spans 12 residues. V was cut by 3 bases and J by 4 bases, with 6 bases left in between. The CDR3 spells CASSFGGETQYF. The CDR3 DNA sequence: TGTGCCAGCAGTTTCGGGGGAGAGACCCAGTACTTC. Full variable domain (missing parts from reference TRBV28 and TRBJ2-5): DVKVTQSSRYLVKRTGEKVFLECVQDMDHENMFWYRQDPGLGLRLIYFSYDVKMKEKGDIPEGYSVSREKKERFSLILESASTNQTSMYLCASSFGGETQYFGPGTRLLVL.

V usage is TRBV7-9 and J usage is TRBJ1-1; D unclear. Germline values: CDR1 SEHNR, CDR2 FQNEAQ (reference sequence). This CDR3 is 14 amino acids long. The V gene lost 5 bases and the J gene lost 2 bases, with 12 bases spanning the gap. The CDR3 coding sequence is TGTGCCAGCAGCCTAGACCCACGAAACACTGAAGCTTTCTTT. Translated, it gives CASSLDPRNTEAFF.

The chain employs TRBV10-2 and TRBJ2-3; 12 bases map to TRBD2. This CDR3 is built from 16 residues. Per the germline V gene, CDR1 is WSHSY and CDR2 is SAAADI. J was trimmed by 3 bases and V by 5 bases; bases with no gene match: 6. CDR3 in DNA: TGCGCCAGCAGTCTGACTAGCGGGAGTCCTACAGATACGCAGTATTTT. Protein: CASSLTSGSPTDTQYF.